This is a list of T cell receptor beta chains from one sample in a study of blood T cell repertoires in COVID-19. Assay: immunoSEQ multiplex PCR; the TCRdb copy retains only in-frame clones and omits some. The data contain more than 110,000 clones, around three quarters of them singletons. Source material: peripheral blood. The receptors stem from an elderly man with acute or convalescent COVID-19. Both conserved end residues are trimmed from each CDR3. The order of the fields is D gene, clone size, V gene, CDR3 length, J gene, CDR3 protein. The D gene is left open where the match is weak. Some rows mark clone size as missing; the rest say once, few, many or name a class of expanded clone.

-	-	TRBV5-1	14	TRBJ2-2	ASSLGPQGLTGELF
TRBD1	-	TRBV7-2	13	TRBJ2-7	ASSFRTGESYEQY
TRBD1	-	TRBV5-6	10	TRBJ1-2	ASSLGGTGVA
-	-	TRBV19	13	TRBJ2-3	ASSSRSRSTDTQY
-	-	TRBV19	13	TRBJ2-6	ASSPDRSGANVLT
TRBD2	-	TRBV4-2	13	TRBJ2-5	ASSTGGGPQETQY
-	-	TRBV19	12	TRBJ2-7	ASSIFRGPYEQY
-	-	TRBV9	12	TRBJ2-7	ASSPPDRTYEQY
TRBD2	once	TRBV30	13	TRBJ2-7	AWRASGLAGSEQY
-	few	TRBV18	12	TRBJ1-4	ASSPSGLEGKLF
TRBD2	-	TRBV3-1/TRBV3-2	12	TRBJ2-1	ASSLLAGENEQF
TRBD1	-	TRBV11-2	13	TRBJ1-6	ASSWGGQGDSPLH
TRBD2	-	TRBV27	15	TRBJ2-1	ASSLGGGSSSYNEQF
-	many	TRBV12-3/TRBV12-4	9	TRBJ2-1	ASSTFHEQF
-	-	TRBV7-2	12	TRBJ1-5	ASSLVSGDQPQH
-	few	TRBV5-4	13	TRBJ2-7	ASSPGHSPNYEQY
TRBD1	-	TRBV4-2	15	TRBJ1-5	ASSQDSGDRGYQPQH
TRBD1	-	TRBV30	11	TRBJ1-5	AWSTDRNQPQH
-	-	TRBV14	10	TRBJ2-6	ASSQDWRLLT
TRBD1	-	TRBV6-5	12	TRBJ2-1	ASRDRGLNNEQF
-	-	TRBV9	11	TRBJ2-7	ASSGPGTYEQY
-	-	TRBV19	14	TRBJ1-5	ASSMSTPGGIQPQH
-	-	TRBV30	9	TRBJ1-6	AWRRDSPLH
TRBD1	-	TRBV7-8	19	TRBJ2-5	ASSLRSDRGYSAGYKETQY
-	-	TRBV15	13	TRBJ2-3	ATSRERGGTDTQY
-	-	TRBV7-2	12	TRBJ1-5	ASSSSRGNQPQH
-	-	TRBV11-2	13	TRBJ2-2	ASSSDRSNTGELF
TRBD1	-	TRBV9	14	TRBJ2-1	ASSVRQGAMFNEQF
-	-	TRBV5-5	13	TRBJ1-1	ASSLRPGVNTEAF
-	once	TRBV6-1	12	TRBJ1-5	ASSSYSSNQPQH
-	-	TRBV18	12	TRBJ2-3	ASSPGQGPDTQY
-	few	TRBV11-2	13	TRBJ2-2	ASSLMLFGAGELF
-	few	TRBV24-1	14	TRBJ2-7	ATSDLRTVSSYEQY
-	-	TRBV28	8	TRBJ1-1	ATLEAEAF
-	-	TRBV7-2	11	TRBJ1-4	ASSNTRDEKLF
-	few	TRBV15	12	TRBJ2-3	ATERPGNTDTQY
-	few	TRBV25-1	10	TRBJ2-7	ASSRSPYEQY
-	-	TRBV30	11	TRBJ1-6	AWATGDLSPLH
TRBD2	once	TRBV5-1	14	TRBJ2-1	ASSPRTSGGSSEQF
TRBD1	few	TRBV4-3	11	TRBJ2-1	ASSQEYRGEQF
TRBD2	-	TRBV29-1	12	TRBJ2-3	SVHAEGRADTQY
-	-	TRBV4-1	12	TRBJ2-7	ASSQAQQGREQY
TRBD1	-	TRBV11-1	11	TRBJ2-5	ASSFRGRETQY
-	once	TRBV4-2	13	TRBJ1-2	ASSQAGGDAGGYT
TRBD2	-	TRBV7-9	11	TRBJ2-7	ASSLEGGSEQY
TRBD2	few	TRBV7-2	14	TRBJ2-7	ASSLWASGLGYEQY
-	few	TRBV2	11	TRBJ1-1	ASSDLTDTEAF
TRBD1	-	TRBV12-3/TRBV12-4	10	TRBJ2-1	ASRPDRGEQF
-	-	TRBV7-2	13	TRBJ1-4	ASSSSGYPNEKLF
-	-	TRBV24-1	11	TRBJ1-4	ATNQGPGEKLF
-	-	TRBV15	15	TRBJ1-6	ATSRAWGPEDNSPLH
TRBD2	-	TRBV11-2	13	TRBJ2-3	ASSVSGGPTDTQY
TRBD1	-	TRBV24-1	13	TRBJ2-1	ATSDSGTGGTEQF
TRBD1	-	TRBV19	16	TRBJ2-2	ASSIEFEGALVTGELF
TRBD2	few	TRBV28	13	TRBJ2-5	ASSPSGLGRETQY